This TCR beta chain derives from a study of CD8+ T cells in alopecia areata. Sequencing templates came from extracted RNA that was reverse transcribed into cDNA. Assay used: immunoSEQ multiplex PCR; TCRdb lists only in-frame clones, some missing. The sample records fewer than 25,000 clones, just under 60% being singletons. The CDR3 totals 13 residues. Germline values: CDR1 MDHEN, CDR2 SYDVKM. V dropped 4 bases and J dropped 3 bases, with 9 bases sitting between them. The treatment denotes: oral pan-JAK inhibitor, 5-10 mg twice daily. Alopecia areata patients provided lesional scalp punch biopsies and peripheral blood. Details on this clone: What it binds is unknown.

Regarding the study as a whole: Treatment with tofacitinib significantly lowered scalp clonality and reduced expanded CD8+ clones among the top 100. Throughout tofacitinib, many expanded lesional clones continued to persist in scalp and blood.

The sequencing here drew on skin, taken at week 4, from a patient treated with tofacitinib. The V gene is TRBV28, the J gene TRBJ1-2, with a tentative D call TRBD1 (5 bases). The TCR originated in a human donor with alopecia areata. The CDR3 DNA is TGTGCCAGCAGTTATTTAGGGGACTATGGCTACACCTTC. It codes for CASSYLGDYGYTF.